A single T cell receptor beta chain is shown here with its context. This specimen comes from a study of regulatory T cells in long-lasting Graves disease. Study context: Duration of antithyroid drug therapy among newly diagnosed Graves' patients was under 3 months.

Sample time point: newly diagnosed GD, antithyroid drugs for less than 3 months. RNA isolated from PBMCs was used to make the TCR library. In building TCR beta libraries, iRepertoire HTBI primers were used together with Arm-PCR of CDR3 regions. TCRdb reprocessed the multiplex PCR reads with MiXCR, giving one entry per CDR3 protein. In the table there are some 340,000 distinct CDR3 sequences, roughly 12% of which are singletons. These data are also associated with another study on T cells in Graves' hyperthyroidism and ophthalmopathy. As that study records: Absent ophthalmopathy progression within 18 months defined stable Graves' hyperthyroidism.

The sample here was peripheral blood mononuclear cells (PBMCs), taken at new diagnosis, from a patient treated with antithyroid drugs. This clonotype was obtained from a woman aged 18-29 years with Graves disease.

The CDR3 nucleotides read TGTGCCAGCAGCCAAGAACCCTGGGACACAAGTAGTTCACCCCTCCACTTT. Translating gives CASSQEPWDTSSSPLHF. The chain couples TRBV3-1 to TRBJ1-6; D may be TRBD1 (6 bases). Germline V gives CDR1 LGHDT, CDR2 YNNKEL (reference sequence). The CDR3 has 17 amino acids. Trimming took 0 bases from V and 9 from J, leaving 18 bases between them.